This T cell receptor beta chain was captured by sequencing in a study of regulatory T cells in long-lasting Graves disease. Across the study: By definition, persistent Graves' disease involved antithyroid drugs for over 5 years alongside positive TSH receptor antibodies.

Findings and caveats of the study: Relative to new patients (roughly 980), persistent patients exhibited greater sharing of public clonotypes (around 2,500). Newly diagnosed Graves' patients had higher TCR diversity than persistent ones.

Concerning this clonotype itself: Antigen: not known.

As for time point: persistent/refractory GD, antithyroid drugs over 5 years with positive TRAb. From RNA extracted from PBMCs, the TCR library was made. Through Arm-PCR of CDR3 regions and iRepertoire HTBI primers, TCR beta libraries were built. Each CDR3 protein gets one entry after TCRdb re-called the multiplex PCR reads with MiXCR. Among roughly 700,000 distinct CDR3 sequences listed, approximately 31% were seen once. The source material was peripheral blood mononuclear cells (PBMCs), sampled when the disease was refractory, from a patient treated with antithyroid drugs. The sequence derives from a female donor with Graves disease.

The CDR3 here is CASSQNRVRNQPQHF. CDR3 in DNA: TGTGCCAGTAGCCAAAACAGGGTTAGGAATCAGCCCCAGCATTTT. This rearrangement joins TRBV19 to TRBJ1-5, with D possibly TRBD1 on 6 matching bases. Germline CDR1 LNHDA, CDR2 SQIVND (reference sequence). This CDR3 contains 15 residues. V lost 6 bases, J lost 4 bases, and 16 bases lay in between.